The 16 T cell receptor beta chains below all came from one sample that was sequenced in a study of tumor and adjacent non-tumor tissue in lung cancer (dated by TCRdb to 2016 to 2018). Bulk unsorted tissue served as the source for RNA extraction, and RNA quality was assessed using a NanoDrop ND-1000 and an Agilent 2100. The method was multiplex PCR. The sequencer was an Illumina HiSeq 2500. TCRbeta libraries were constructed through three rounds of nested PCR with primers (Table S4) according to protocols modified from ARM-PCR. Starting from the raw public reads, TCRdb applied fastp trimming at Q25, assembled clones with MiXCR and retained in-frame beta chains. Rows merge per CDR3 protein into single entries with the most common DNA and genes. The sample data list some 120,000 distinct CDR3 sequences, and about 66% of these were observed just once. The leading ten clones occupy around 13% of the sample.

The sequencing sample was made of lung tumor tissue. These receptors were taken from a man aged 30 to 45 with non-small cell lung cancer.

On this clonotype itself: Given a much more abundant clone one base away, this may be a read error. This sequence joins TRBV12-5 and TRBJ1-5; D is undetermined. The germline V gene encodes CDR1 LGHNT and CDR2 FRNRAP. The CDR3 covers 13 residues. The CDR3, as DNA: TGTGCTAGTCGGAGGGAAGGCAATCAGTCCCAGCATTTT. It encodes CASRREGNQSQHF.

A note on this clonotype: This sequence may be a read error, since a much larger clone differs from it by one base. This chain connects TRBV20-1 to TRBJ2-1, with D hard to call. This CDR3 contains 14 residues. With 0 bases removed from V and 8 bases from J, the gap between germline ends came to 14 bases. CDR1 and CDR2 (germline): DFQATT, SNEGSKA (reference sequence). CDR3 DNA: TGCAGTGCTAGAGATTGGGCAGGTGACGATGAGCAGTTCTTC. Protein sequence: CSARDWAGDDEQFF.

Of note for this clonotype: A much more abundant neighbour one base away suggests this may be a read error. The chain has TRBV29-1 and TRBJ1-2; 8 nucleotides agree with TRBD1. The CDR3 contains 13 residues. CDR1 and CDR2 (germline): SQVTM, ANQGSEA. The CDR3 here is CSARTGQNYGNTF. The CDR3, as DNA: TGCAGCGCCCGGACAGGGCAGAACTATGGCAACACCTTC.

This clonotype was picked up a small number of times. A much bigger clone sits one base away, suggesting this may be a read error. The chain combines TRBV4-1 with TRBJ1-6, with D unresolved. The CDR3 spans 13 residues. Germline V lookup: CDR1 MGHRA, CDR2 YSYEKL. The V and J ends lost 5 bases and 14 bases respectively, with 16 bases between them. CDR3 sequence reads: CASSLSTWRTLHF. The CDR3 region has the DNA TGCGCCAGCAGCTTGTCGACATGGCGAACCCTCCACTTT.

Comments on this clonotype: One end of the junction fails to match germline, which may point to a read error. The rearrangement links TRBV12-3 or TRBV12-4 to TRBJ2-7, with TRBD1 identical over 8 bases. The CDR3 spans 16 residues. This CDR3 reads CASSSSWQGAIYEHYF. The CDR3 DNA reads as TGTGCCAGCAGTTCCAGTTGGCAGGGGGCTATCTACGAGCATTACTTC.

The V and J genes are TRBV11-2 and TRBJ2-1; D is possibly TRBD2 (5 bases). Trimming left V 5 bases short and J 13 bases short, with 18 bases between. The CDR3 is 13 residues long. Germline CDR1 SGHAT, CDR2 FQNNGV. The CDR3 region has the DNA TGTGCCAGCAGCCCACACCGGAGGATAGAACAGTTCTTC. Its protein product is CASSPHRRIEQFF.

For this clonotype: An end of the junction differs from the germline gene, which may be a read error. This chain connects TRBV6-1 to TRBJ1-1; the D is unclear. Germline V CDR1 and CDR2: MNHNS, SASEGT. The CDR3 totals 13 residues. CDR3 region: CASSRTANNEASF. For the CDR3, the DNA is TGTGCCAGCAGTCGGACCGCGAACAATGAAGCTTCCTTT.

This chain joins TRBV20-1 and TRBJ2-5, with 8 bases aligning to TRBD2. V trimming: 3 bases; J trimming: 13 bases; junction bases outside the gene matches: 13. The CDR3 contains 13 residues. Germline V gives CDR1 DFQATT, CDR2 SNEGSKA (reference sequence). In DNA, the CDR3 is TGCAGTGCTAGTCAAGCGGGAGTGGAGATCCGGTACTTC. Protein: CSASQAGVEIRYF.

The chain has TRBV25-1 and TRBJ2-3; D remains unclear. Germline lookup yields CDR1 MGHDK and CDR2 SYGVNS. V lost 5 bases to trimming and J lost 6 bases, with 18 bases between them. The CDR3 is 15 residues long. CDR3 sequence reads: CASSPGPGLSDTQYF. CDR3 nucleotides: TGTGCCAGCAGTCCCGGGCCAGGCCTTTCCGATACGCAGTATTTT.

Details on this clonotype: Lacking the conserved final phenylalanine or tryptophan, this CDR3 likely reflects a read error. No DNA is shown, since the ends of the CDR3 on it are uncertain; the CDR3 is the one TCRdb lists. V gene TRBV20-1 combines with J gene TRBJ2-1; the table assigns TRBD1, which was not confirmed against the DNA. Germline CDR1 reads DFQATT; CDR2 reads SNEGSKA (reference sequence). A total of 14 residues make up the CDR3, ends included. The CDR3 protein is CSARTPTSHNERFL.

This chain uses TRBV20-1 with TRBJ2-7; a possible D gene is TRBD1 (7 bases). V dropped 3 bases and J dropped 5 bases, with 20 bases sitting between them. Germline CDR1 is DFQATT and CDR2 is SNEGSKA (reference sequence). The CDR3 is made up of 15 amino acids. The CDR3 here is CSASGTVGRRHEQYF. CDR3 DNA sequence: TGCAGTGCTAGCGGGACAGTGGGGAGGAGGCACGAGCAGTACTTC.

Points on this clonotype: It may be a read error: a sequence one base away is much more abundant. The conserved phenylalanine or tryptophan is not found at the CDR3 terminus, so this likely reflects a read error. The chain links TRBV20-1 to TRBJ1-1; possible D gene TRBD1, 5 bases. The CDR3 consists of 11 residues. The V and J ends lost 6 bases and 11 bases respectively, with 16 bases between them. The germline V gene has CDR1 DFQATT and CDR2 SNEGSKA (reference sequence). CDR3 region: CSAGEENGAFY. CDR3 sequence (DNA): TGCAGTGCAGGGGAGGAGAACGGGGCTTTCTAT.

A note on this clonotype: Given a much more abundant clone one base away, this may be a read error. V gene TRBV12-3 or TRBV12-4 combines with J gene TRBJ2-1; D assignment may be TRBD1 or TRBD2 (5 bases each). CDR3 length equals 15 residues. The CDR3 bases are TGTGTCAGCAGTTTATTTGGGGGCTCCTACAATGAGCAGTTCTTC. It specifies CVSSLFGGSYNEQFF.

With regard to this clonotype: With a much larger clone just one base away, this may be a read error. The V call is TRBV20-1, the J call TRBJ1-1; D is unresolved. CDR1 and CDR2 from the germline V gene are DFQATT and SNEGSKA (reference sequence). V lost 3 bases to trimming and J lost 2 bases, with 13 bases between them. This CDR3 is 14 amino acids long. The CDR3 coding sequence is TGCAGTGCTAGTGCCGGGCACACTAACACTGAAGCTTTCTTT. Translation gives CSASAGHTNTEAFF.

In the case of this clonotype: A much larger clone differs by one base, so this may be a read error. The chain uses TRBV11-2 and TRBJ2-5; TRBD1 matches 9 bases. With 5 bases clipped from V and 6 bases from J, the junction kept 7 bases outside the gene matches. The CDR3 is 14 residues long. Germline-derived CDR1 and CDR2 are SGHAT and FQNNGV. The CDR3 spells CASSGRDRDKTQYF. CDR3 sequence (DNA): TGTGCCAGCAGCGGCCGGGACAGGGACAAGACCCAGTACTTC.

This clonotype showed up many times. This CDR3 is CASSLARVPNTEAFF. The DNA for the CDR3 is TGTGCCAGCAGCTTAGCAAGGGTCCCGAACACTGAAGCTTTCTTT. The chain uses TRBV11-2 and TRBJ1-1, with D hard to call. Trimming took 1 base from V and 1 from J, leaving 10 bases between them. The germline V gene has CDR1 SGHAT and CDR2 FQNNGV. The CDR3 has 15 amino acids.